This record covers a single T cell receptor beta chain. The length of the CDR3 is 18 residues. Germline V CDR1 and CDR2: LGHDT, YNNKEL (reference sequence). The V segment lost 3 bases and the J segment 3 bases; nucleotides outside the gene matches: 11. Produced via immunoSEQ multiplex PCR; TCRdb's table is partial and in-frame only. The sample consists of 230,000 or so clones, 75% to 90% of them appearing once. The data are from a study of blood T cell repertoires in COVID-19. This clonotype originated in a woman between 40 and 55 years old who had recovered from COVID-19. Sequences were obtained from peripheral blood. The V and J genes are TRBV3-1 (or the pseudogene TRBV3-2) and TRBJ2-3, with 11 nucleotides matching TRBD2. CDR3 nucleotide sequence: TGTGCCAGCAGCCACTTCGTTCGGACTAGCGGGTTGACAGATACGCAGTATTTT. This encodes CASSHFVRTSGLTDTQYF.